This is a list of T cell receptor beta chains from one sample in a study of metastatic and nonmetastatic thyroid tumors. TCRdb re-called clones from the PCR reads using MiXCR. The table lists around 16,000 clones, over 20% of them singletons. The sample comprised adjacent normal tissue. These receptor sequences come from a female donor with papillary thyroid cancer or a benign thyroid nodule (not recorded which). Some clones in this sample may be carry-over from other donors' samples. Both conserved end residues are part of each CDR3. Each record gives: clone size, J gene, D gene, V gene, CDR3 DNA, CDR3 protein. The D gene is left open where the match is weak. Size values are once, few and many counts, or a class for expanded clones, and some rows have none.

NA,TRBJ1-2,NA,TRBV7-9,TGTGCCAGCAGTCAGGCAGGGACAACAAACTATGGCTACACCTTC,CASSQAGTTNYGYTF
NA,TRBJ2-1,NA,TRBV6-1,TGTGCCAGCCGCGAAGGGCTAGCGTGGTATGAGCAGTTCTTC,CASREGLAWYEQFF
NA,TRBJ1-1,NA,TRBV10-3,TGTGCCATCAGTGGACACAGGGAAATGAACACTGAAGCTTTCTTT,CAISGHREMNTEAFF
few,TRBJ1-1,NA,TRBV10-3,TGTGCCATCAGCCCAGGGACAAATCAGAACACTGAAGCTTTCTTT,CAISPGTNQNTEAFF
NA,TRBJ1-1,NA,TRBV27,TGTGCCAGCAGGGGATATATGAACACTGAAGCTTTCTTT,CASRGYMNTEAFF
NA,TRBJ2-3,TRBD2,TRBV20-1,TGCAGTGCTACTAGCGGGAGCACAGATACGCAGTATTTT,CSATSGSTDTQYF
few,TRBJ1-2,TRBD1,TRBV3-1,TGTGCCAGCAGCCACCCGACAGGGGGCGCGAGTGGCTACACCTTC,CASSHPTGGASGYTF
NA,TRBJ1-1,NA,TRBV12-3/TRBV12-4,TGTGCCAGCAGTGGTTGGGACCCGAAAAACACTGAAGCTTTCTTT,CASSGWDPKNTEAFF
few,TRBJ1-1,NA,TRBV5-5,TGTGCCAGCAGCTTACTAGGGGGACTCGATGAAGCTTTCTTT,CASSLLGGLDEAFF
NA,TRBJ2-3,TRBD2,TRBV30,TGTGCCTGGAGCCGGACTAGCCTCACAGATACGCAGTATTTT,CAWSRTSLTDTQYF
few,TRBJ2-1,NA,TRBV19,TGTGCCAGTAGTATAGGAATCAGATCGATTGGGCAGTTCTTC,CASSIGIRSIGQFF
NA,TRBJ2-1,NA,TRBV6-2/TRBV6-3,TGCGCCAGCAGTTTGTCCTCGGGTGAGCAGTTCTTC,CASSLSSGEQFF
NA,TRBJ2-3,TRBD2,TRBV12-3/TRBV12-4,TGTGCCAGCAGTTTTCTAGCGGGAGATAGGACAGATACGCAGTATTTT,CASSFLAGDRTDTQYF
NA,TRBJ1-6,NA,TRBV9,TGTGCCAGCAGCGTACAGGCGTATTCACCCCTCCACTTT,CASSVQAYSPLHF
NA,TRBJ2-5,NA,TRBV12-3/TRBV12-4,TGTGCCAGCAGCAAACTCCAGGGGACCAGGGAGACCCAGTACTTC,CASSKLQGTRETQYF
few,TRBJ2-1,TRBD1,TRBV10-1,TGCGCCAGCAGTGAAGATTTATCACGGGACAGAGAGCAGTTCTTC,CASSEDLSRDREQFF